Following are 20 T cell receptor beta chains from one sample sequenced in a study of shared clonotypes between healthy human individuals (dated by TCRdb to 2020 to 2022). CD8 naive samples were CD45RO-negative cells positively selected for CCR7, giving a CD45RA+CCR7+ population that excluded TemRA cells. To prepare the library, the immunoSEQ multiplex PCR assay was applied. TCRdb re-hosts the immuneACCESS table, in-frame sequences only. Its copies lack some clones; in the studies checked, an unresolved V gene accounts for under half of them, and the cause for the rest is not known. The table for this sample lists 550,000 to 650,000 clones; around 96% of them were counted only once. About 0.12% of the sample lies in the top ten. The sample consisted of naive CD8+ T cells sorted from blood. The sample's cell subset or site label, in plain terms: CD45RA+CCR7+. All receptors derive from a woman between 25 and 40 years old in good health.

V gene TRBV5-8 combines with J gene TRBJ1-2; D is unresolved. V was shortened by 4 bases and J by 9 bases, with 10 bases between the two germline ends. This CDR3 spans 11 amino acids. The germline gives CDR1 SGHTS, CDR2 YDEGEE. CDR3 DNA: TGTGCCAGCAGCCGTGGGAGGAGCTACACCTTC. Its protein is CASSRGRSYTF.

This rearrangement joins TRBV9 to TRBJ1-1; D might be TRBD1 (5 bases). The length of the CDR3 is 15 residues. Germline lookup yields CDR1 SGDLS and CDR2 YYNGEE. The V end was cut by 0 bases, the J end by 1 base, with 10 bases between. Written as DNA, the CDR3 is TGTGCCAGCAGCGTAGTACCAGGGACGAACACTGAAGCTTTCTTT. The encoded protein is CASSVVPGTNTEAFF.

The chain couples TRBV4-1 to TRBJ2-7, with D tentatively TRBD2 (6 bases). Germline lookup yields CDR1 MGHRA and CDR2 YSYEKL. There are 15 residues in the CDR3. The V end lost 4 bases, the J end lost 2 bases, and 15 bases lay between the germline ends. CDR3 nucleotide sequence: TGCGCCAGCAGCCCCTCGGGGGACGGAACCTACGAGCAGTACTTC. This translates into CASSPSGDGTYEQYF.

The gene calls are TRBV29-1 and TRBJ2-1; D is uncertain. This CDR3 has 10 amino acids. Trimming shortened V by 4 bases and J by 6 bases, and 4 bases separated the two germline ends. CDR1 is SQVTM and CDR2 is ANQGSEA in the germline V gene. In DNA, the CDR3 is TGCAGCGTTGGGGTCAATGAGCAGTTCTTC. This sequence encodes CSVGVNEQFF.

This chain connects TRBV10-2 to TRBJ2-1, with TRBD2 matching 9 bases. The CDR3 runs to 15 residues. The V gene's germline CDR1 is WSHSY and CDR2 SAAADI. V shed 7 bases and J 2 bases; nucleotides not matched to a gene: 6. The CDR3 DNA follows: TGCGCCAGCATGCCCATAGCGGGGGCCTACAATGAGCAGTTCTTC. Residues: CASMPIAGAYNEQFF.

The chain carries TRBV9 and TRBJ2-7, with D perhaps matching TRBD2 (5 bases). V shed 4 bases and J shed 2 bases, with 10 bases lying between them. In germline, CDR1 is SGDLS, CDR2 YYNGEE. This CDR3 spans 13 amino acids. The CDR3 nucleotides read TGTGCCAGCAGCCCCTCCGGGGCCTACGAGCAGTACTTC. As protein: CASSPSGAYEQYF.

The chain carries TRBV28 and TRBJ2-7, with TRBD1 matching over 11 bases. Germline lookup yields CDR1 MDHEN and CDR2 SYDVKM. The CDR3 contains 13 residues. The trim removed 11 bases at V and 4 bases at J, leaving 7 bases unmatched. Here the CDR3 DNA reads TGTGCCGGGGGCCGGGACAGGGGGTACGAGCAGTACTTC. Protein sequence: CAGGRDRGYEQYF.

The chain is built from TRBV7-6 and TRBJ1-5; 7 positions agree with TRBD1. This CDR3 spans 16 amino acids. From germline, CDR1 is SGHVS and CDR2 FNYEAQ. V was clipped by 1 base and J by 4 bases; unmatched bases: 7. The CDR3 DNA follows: TGTGCCAGCAGCTTAGAGGCAGGGGGTAGGAATCAGCCCCAGCATTTT. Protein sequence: CASSLEAGGRNQPQHF.

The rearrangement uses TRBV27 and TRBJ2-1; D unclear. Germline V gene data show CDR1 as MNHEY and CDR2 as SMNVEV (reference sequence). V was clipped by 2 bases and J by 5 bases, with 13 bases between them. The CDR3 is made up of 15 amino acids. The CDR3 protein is CASSLRISLDNEQFF. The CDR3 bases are TGTGCCAGCAGTTTACGAATATCCCTCGACAATGAGCAGTTCTTC.

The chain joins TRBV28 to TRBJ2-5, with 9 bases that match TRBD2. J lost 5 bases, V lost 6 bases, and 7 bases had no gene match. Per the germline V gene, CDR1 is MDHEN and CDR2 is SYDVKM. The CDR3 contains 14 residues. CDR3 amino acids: CASRVAGVGETQYF. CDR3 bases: TGTGCCAGCAGGGTAGCGGGAGTTGGTGAGACCCAGTACTTC.

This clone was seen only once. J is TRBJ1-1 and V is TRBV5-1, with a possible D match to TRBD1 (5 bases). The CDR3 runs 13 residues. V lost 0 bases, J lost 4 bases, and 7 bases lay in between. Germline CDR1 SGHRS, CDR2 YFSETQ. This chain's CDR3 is CASSLDGGTEAFF. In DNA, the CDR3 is TGCGCCAGCAGCTTGGATGGGGGCACTGAAGCTTTCTTT.

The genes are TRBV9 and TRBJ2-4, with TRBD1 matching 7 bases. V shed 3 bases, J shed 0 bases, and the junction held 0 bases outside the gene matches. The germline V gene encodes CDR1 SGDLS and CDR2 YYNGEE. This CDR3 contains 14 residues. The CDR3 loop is CASSGQGAKNIQYF. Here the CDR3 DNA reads TGTGCCAGCAGCGGACAGGGAGCCAAAAACATTCAGTACTTC.

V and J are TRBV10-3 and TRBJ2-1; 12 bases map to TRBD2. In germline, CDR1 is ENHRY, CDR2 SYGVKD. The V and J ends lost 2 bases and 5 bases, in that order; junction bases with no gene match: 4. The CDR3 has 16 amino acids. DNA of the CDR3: TGTGCCATCAGTGAGCCACTAGCGGGAGGAAACAATGAGCAGTTCTTC. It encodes CAISEPLAGGNNEQFF.

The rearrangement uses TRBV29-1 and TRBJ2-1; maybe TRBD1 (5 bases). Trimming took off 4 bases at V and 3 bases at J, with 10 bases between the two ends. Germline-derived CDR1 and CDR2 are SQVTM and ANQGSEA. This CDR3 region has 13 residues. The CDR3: CSVVGHNYNEQFF. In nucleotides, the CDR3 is TGCAGCGTTGTGGGGCATAACTACAATGAGCAGTTCTTC.

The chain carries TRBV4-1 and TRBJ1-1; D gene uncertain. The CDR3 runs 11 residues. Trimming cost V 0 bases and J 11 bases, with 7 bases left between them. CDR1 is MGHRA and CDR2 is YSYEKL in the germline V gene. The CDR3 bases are TGCGCCAGCAGCCAAGACCGGCGGGCTTTCTTT. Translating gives CASSQDRRAFF.

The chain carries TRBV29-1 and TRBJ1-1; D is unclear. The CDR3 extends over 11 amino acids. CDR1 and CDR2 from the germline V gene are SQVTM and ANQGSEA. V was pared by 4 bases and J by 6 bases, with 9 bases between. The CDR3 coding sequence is TGCAGCGTTGGCGGCATGTCTGAAGCTTTCTTT. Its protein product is CSVGGMSEAFF.

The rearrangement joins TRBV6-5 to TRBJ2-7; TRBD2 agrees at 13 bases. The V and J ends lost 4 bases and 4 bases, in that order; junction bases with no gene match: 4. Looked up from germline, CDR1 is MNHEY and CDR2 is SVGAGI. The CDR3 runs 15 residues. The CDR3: CASSLGLAGQYEQYF. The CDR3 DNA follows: TGTGCCAGCAGTTTGGGACTAGCGGGACAATACGAGCAGTACTTC.

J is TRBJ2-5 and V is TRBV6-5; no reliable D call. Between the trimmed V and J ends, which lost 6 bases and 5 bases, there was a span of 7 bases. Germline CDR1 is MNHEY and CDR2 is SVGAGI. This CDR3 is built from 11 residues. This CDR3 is CASRDPETQYF. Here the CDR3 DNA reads TGTGCCAGCAGGGACCCCGAGACCCAGTACTTC.

CDR3 nucleotide sequence: TGCGCCAGCAGCCAAGGCCCTGCGCGGGAGATCACAGATACGCAGTATTTT. Encoded protein: CASSQGPAREITDTQYF. The chain combines TRBV4-1 with TRBJ2-3; 7 nucleotides line up with TRBD2. Trimming at V came to 1 base and at J to 2 bases, leaving 9 bases not matched to a gene. This CDR3 region has 17 residues. From germline, CDR1 is MGHRA and CDR2 YSYEKL.

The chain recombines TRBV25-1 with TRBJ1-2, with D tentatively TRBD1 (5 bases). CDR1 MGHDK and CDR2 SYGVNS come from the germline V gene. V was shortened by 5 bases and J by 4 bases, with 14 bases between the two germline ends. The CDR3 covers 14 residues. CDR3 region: CASSSTGAGYGYTF. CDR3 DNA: TGTGCCAGCAGTAGTACCGGGGCAGGCTATGGCTACACCTTC.